The text below deals with one TCR beta chain. The record originates from a study of blood T cell repertoires in COVID-19. Overall study: Collection of acute and convalescent COVID-19 samples took place in the United States, Italy and Spain.

The data were produced by immunoSEQ multiplex PCR, yet TCRdb's version contains in-frame clones alone and is incomplete. The sample records under 300,000 clones, 86% being singletons. CDR1 and CDR2 (germline): SNHLY, FYNNEI. The CDR3 loop spans 15 amino acids. Trimming removed 3 bases at V and 7 bases at J, with 16 bases between. The specimen was peripheral blood. The chain has TRBV2 and TRBJ2-1, with D possibly matching TRBD1 (6 bases). This clonotype originated in a man of 80 years or more with acute or convalescent COVID-19. The CDR3 sequence: CASSDRGRAKNEQFF. The CDR3 DNA follows: TGTGCCAGCAGTGACAGGGGCCGAGCAAAGAATGAGCAGTTCTTC.